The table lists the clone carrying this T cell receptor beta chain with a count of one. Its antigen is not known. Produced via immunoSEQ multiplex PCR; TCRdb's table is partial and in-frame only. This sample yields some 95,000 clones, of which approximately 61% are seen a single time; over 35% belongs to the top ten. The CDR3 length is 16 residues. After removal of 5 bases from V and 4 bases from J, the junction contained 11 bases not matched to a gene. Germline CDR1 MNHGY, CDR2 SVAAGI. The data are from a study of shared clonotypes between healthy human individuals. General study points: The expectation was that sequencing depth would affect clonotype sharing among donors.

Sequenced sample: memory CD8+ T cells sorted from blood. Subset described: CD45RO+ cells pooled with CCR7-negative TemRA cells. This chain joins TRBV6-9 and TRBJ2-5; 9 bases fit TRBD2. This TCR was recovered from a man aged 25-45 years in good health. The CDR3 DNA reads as TGTGCCAGCAGTAAAAGAGGCGGGAGGGGTATAGAGACCCAGTACTTC. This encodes CASSKRGGRGIETQYF.